The sequence of this T cell receptor beta chain was determined in a study of shared clonotypes between healthy human individuals. Naive CD8 cells lacked CD45RO, underwent positive selection for CCR7 and left out terminally differentiated effector memory CD45RA+ cells. Profiling relied on immunoSEQ multiplex PCR, and the TCRdb table lists in-frame clones only, not all of them. The data show 2 million or so clones, 85% to 95% seen once. Unmatched junction bases numbered 7, after V lost 4 bases and J lost 5 bases. The CDR3 runs 17 residues. Germline CDR1 and CDR2: SGHNT and YYREEE (reference sequence). Specimen: naive CD8+ T cells sorted from blood. This chain links TRBV5-4 with TRBJ2-3; 16 bases line up with TRBD2. This clonotype was sampled from a young man in good health. In DNA form, the CDR3 reads TGTGCCAGCAGCACCGGGACTAGCGGGAGGGGGGGAGATACGCAGTATTTT. This sequence encodes CASSTGTSGRGGDTQYF.